These 21 T cell receptor beta chains were sequenced from one sample in a study of beta chain features in type 1 diabetes. Sequencing targeted expressed TCRB transcripts, as all isolated RNA had been reverse transcribed. Using immunoSEQ multiplex PCR, the repertoire was profiled, and TCRdb retains in-frame clones only, with some absent. Counted here are around 240,000 clones, 68% occurring once; the ten biggest clones make up around 0.05%. The sequenced sample was naive CD4+ T cells from blood. All receptors derive from a man between 25 and 39 years old in good health.

The chain has TRBV29-1 and TRBJ2-3; D gene unclear. Trimming left V 7 bases short and J 0 bases short, with 11 bases between. CDR3 length: 13 amino acids. The V gene's germline CDR1 is SQVTM and CDR2 ANQGSEA. This CDR3 is CSGGGSSTDTQYF. The CDR3 coding sequence is TGCAGCGGAGGTGGATCTAGCACAGATACGCAGTATTTT.

This CDR3 is CSVKGETQYF. The CDR3 DNA follows: TGCAGCGTTAAGGGGGAGACCCAGTACTTC. The chain links TRBV29-1 to TRBJ2-5; a weak D match, TRBD1 (5 bases). This CDR3 has 10 residues. V lost 5 bases, J lost 5 bases, and 6 bases lay in between. Germline V gene lookup returns CDR1 SQVTM and CDR2 ANQGSEA.

The rearrangement joins TRBV18 to TRBJ2-1; 8 nucleotides agree with TRBD1. The CDR3 contains 15 residues. The germline gives CDR1 KGHSH, CDR2 LQKENI. With 0 bases clipped from V and 4 bases from J, the junction kept 2 bases outside the gene matches. CDR3 protein: CASSPPGTGYNEQFF. The CDR3 region has the DNA TGTGCCAGCTCACCACCTGGGACAGGATACAATGAGCAGTTCTTC.

Only one count was recorded for this clone. The chain couples TRBV7-2 to TRBJ2-5, with 7 bases lining up with TRBD2. CDR1 SGHTA and CDR2 FQGNSA come from the germline V gene. This CDR3 contains 16 residues. V lost 0 bases, J lost 1 base, and 5 bases stayed unmatched. The CDR3 reads CASSLALGGGQETQYF. CDR3 sequence (DNA): TGTGCCAGCAGCTTAGCGCTAGGCGGGGGCCAAGAGACCCAGTACTTC. Variable domain in full (rest from reference TRBV7-2 and TRBJ2-5): GAGVSQSPSNKVTEKGKDVELRCDPISGHTALYWYRQSLGQGLEFLIYFQGNSAPDKSGLPSDRFSAERTGGSVSTLTIQRTQQEDSAVYLCASSLALGGGQETQYFGPGTRLLVL.

The J gene is TRBJ2-3, the V gene TRBV30; 7 nucleotides line up with TRBD2. There are 14 residues in the CDR3. After removal of 3 bases from V and 2 bases from J, the junction contained 5 bases not matched to a gene. CDR1 is GTSNPN and CDR2 is SVGIG in the germline V gene (reference sequence). CDR3 sequence reads: CAWRGLSYTDTQYF. The CDR3 DNA sequence: TGTGCCTGGAGGGGACTATCGTACACAGATACGCAGTATTTT.

The chain employs TRBV4-1 and TRBJ2-7; D is unresolved. Trimming cost V 3 bases and J 3 bases, with 6 bases left between them. Looked up from germline, CDR1 is MGHRA and CDR2 is YSYEKL. The CDR3 extends over 12 amino acids. The CDR3 DNA is TGCGCCAGCAGCCAGCTAGGCTACGAGCAGTACTTC. Its protein is CASSQLGYEQYF.

The chain links TRBV30 to TRBJ2-1; 12 bases agree with TRBD2. CDR3 length: 14 residues. CDR1 and CDR2 (germline): GTSNPN, SVGIG (reference sequence). V lost 3 bases to trimming and J lost 9 bases; unmatched junction nucleotides: 6. CDR3: CAWSTSGGMIEQFF. The CDR3 region has the DNA TGTGCCTGGAGCACTAGCGGGGGGATGATTGAGCAGTTCTTC.

J is TRBJ2-7 and V is TRBV7-8; 7 bases map to TRBD2. The CDR3 totals 16 residues. The V segment lost 0 bases and the J segment 2 bases; nucleotides outside the gene matches: 7. Germline CDR1 SGHVS, CDR2 FQNEAQ. CDR3: CASSLARLAAAYEQYF. DNA of the CDR3: TGTGCCAGCAGCTTAGCGCGGCTAGCGGCCGCCTACGAGCAGTACTTC.

The chain recombines TRBV9 with TRBJ2-1; D gene uncertain. V shed 3 bases and J shed 0 bases, with 13 bases lying between them. Germline CDR1 reads SGDLS; CDR2 reads YYNGEE. CDR3 size: 16 residues. CDR3 DNA sequence: TGTGCCAGCAGCGCTGACTGGGTGAGCTCCTACAATGAGCAGTTCTTC. Its translation: CASSADWVSSYNEQFF.

The chain couples TRBV30 to TRBJ1-2; 8 bases agree with TRBD1. The germline V gene encodes CDR1 GTSNPN and CDR2 SVGIG (reference sequence). V dropped 3 bases and J dropped 6; count of bases not matched to a gene: 6. The CDR3 sequence is 13 residues long. The CDR3 nucleotides are TGTGCCTGGAGAGACAGGGGCTTCGATGGCTACACCTTC. Protein sequence: CAWRDRGFDGYTF.

Concerning this clone: Other nucleotide sequences in the sample specify the same CDR3. The chain links TRBV25-1 to TRBJ2-5; 8 bases map to TRBD1. CDR1 and CDR2 from the germline V gene are MGHDK and SYGVNS. The CDR3 covers 12 residues. Germline trimming cut 6 bases from V and 5 bases from J; bases unmatched to any gene: 2. Written as DNA, the CDR3 is TGTGCCAGCAGGGCAGGGGGCGAGACCCAGTACTTC. Its protein product is CASRAGGETQYF.

This clone was seen only a few times. This chain joins TRBV19 and TRBJ2-5, with D perhaps matching TRBD2 (6 bases). This CDR3 comprises 13 residues. V gave up 10 bases and J gave up 2 bases, with 14 bases separating them. Looked up from germline, CDR1 is LNHDA and CDR2 is SQIVND (reference sequence). CDR3 DNA sequence: TGTGCCACCTCTGTGGGGACTCAAGAGACCCAGTACTTC. Residues: CATSVGTQETQYF.

The chain joins TRBV28 to TRBJ2-1; a weak D match, TRBD1 (5 bases). This CDR3 comprises 14 residues. V lost 5 bases to trimming and J lost 9 bases, with 17 bases between them. CDR1 MDHEN and CDR2 SYDVKM come from the germline V gene. For the CDR3, the DNA is TGTGCCAGCAGTGCTAGGGGTCTAGTTGGTGAGCAGTTCTTC. This gives the protein CASSARGLVGEQFF. The whole variable domain, remainder taken from reference TRBV28 and TRBJ2-1, is DVKVTQSSRYLVKRTGEKVFLECVQDMDHENMFWYRQDPGLGLRLIYFSYDVKMKEKGDIPEGYSVSREKKERFSLILESASTNQTSMYLCASSARGLVGEQFFGPGTRLTVL.

The chain recombines TRBV5-1 with TRBJ2-1; the match to TRBD1 covers 8 bases. The J segment lost 9 bases and the V segment lost 2 bases, leaving 7 bases of the junction unmatched. The CDR3 has 14 residues. Germline V gene lookup returns CDR1 SGHRS and CDR2 YFSETQ. The CDR3 region has the DNA TGCGCCAGCAGCTTCGGACAGGGCGGCGGTGAGCAGTTCTTC. Its translation: CASSFGQGGGEQFF. Supplemented by reference TRBV5-1 and TRBJ2-1, the full variable domain reads KAGVTQTPRYLIKTRGQQVTLSCSPISGHRSVSWYQQTPGQGLQFLFEYFSETQRNKGNFPGRFSGRQFSNSRSEMNVSTLELGDSALYLCASSFGQGGGEQFFGPGTRLTVL.

This clone was recorded only once. J is TRBJ2-3 and V is TRBV4-3, with TRBD2 as a possible D gene (5 bases). The CDR3 extends over 15 amino acids. Germline V gene lookup returns CDR1 LGHNA and CDR2 YSLEER. Deletions cut 1 base from V and 1 base from J, with 9 bases between. CDR3 nucleotide sequence: TGCGCCAGCAGCCAAGTCCTAGCCGGCACAGATACGCAGTATTTT. Translating it yields CASSQVLAGTDTQYF.

This clone was found once. The chain links TRBV29-1 to TRBJ2-5, with a possible D match to TRBD1 (5 bases). CDR3 length: 13 amino acids. V was pared by 6 bases and J by 2 bases, with 13 bases between. Germline V gene lookup returns CDR1 SQVTM and CDR2 ANQGSEA. CDR3 nucleotides: TGCAGCGTCGCTGGACGGACACAAGAGACCCAGTACTTC. It codes for CSVAGRTQETQYF.

V gene TRBV20-1 combines with J gene TRBJ2-7, with D uncertain. Trimming shortened V by 8 bases and J by 2 bases, and 10 bases separated the two germline ends. The CDR3 runs to 11 residues. Germline values: CDR1 DFQATT, CDR2 SNEGSKA (reference sequence). The CDR3 protein is CSPRDTYEQYF. CDR3 DNA: TGCAGTCCACGTGACACCTACGAGCAGTACTTC.

This clone was seen a handful of times. The chain joins TRBV13 to TRBJ2-1; 7 nucleotides match TRBD1. The germline gives CDR1 PRHDT, CDR2 FYEKMQ (reference sequence). V lost 5 bases to trimming and J lost 2 bases; unmatched junction nucleotides: 3. The CDR3 has 14 amino acids. This chain's CDR3 is CASSTGTAYNEQFF. The DNA for the CDR3 is TGTGCCAGCAGCACCGGGACAGCCTACAATGAGCAGTTCTTC.

The chain carries TRBV30 and TRBJ1-2; 9 positions match TRBD1. With V trimmed by 3 bases and J by 8 bases, 4 bases remained unmatched. This CDR3 region has 12 residues. Germline-derived CDR1 and CDR2 are GTSNPN and SVGIG (reference sequence). The CDR3 DNA follows: TGTGCCTGGAGCACAGGGGGCAGCGGCTACACCTTC. Amino acid sequence: CAWSTGGSGYTF.

Of note for this clone: An end of the junction does not agree with germline; a read error may underlie this. The gene calls are TRBV20-1 and TRBJ2-7; no clear D gene. The CDR3 is 11 amino acids. The V gene's germline CDR1 is DFQATT and CDR2 SNEGSKA (reference sequence). The CDR3 sequence: CSALGSFEQYF. The CDR3 nucleotides read TGCAGTGCCCTGGGTTCCTTCGAGCAGTACTTC.

The chain carries TRBV5-1 and TRBJ2-7; tentative D call: TRBD1 (5 bases). CDR3 length: 13 amino acids. Germline V gene sequence: CDR1 SGHRS, CDR2 YFSETQ. Trimming shortened V by 5 bases and J by 1 base, and 10 bases separated the two germline ends. The CDR3 DNA reads TGCGCCAGCAGTGGTCAGGGTTCCTACGAGCAGTACTTC. It translates to CASSGQGSYEQYF. The full variable domain, in which reference TRBV5-1 and TRBJ2-7 provide the parts outside the CDR3, is KAGVTQTPRYLIKTRGQQVTLSCSPISGHRSVSWYQQTPGQGLQFLFEYFSETQRNKGNFPGRFSGRQFSNSRSEMNVSTLELGDSALYLCASSGQGSYEQYFGPGTRLTVT.